These T cell receptor beta chains were read from a single sample in a study of blood T cell repertoires in COVID-19. The table came from immunoSEQ multiplex PCR; TCRdb's copy has only in-frame clones and leaves some out. The table records some 320,000 clones, about 87% of them present only once. Sequences were obtained from PBMCs or T cells enriched from blood (not recorded which). The origin of the receptors is a woman in her 30s who had recovered from COVID-19. CDR3s include the opening cysteine and the closing phenylalanine or tryptophan. A D gene is named only where the DNA matches it firmly. Expanded clones are given a class, and other clones once, few, many or no size at all.

15 TRBJ2-2 TRBV6-5 . . CASSSTRGATGELFF TGTGCCAGCAGTTCTACCAGGGGAGCGACCGGGGAGCTGTTTTTT
21 TRBJ1-4 TRBV10-1 once . CAGGVQHSSLPSLITNEKLFF TGCGCCGGGGGGGTACAGCACTCGAGCCTCCCATCTTTAATAACTAATGAAAAACTGTTTTTT
14 TRBJ2-7 TRBV7-9 . . CASSFGQGPYEQYF TGTGCCAGCAGCTTCGGTCAGGGTCCCTACGAGCAGTACTTC
15 TRBJ1-3 TRBV6-5 once . CASSKGPSSGNTIYF TGTGCCAGCAGTAAGGGGCCGAGCTCTGGAAACACCATATATTTT
16 TRBJ2-3 TRBV4-3 . TRBD2 CASSQDERGGADTQYF TGCGCCAGCAGCCAAGATGAGCGGGGGGGCGCAGATACGCAGTATTTT
15 TRBJ1-5 TRBV4-1 . . CASSHGTLSNQPQHF TGCGCCAGCAGCCACGGGACACTTAGCAATCAGCCCCAGCATTTT
13 TRBJ2-7 TRBV7-6 once TRBD1 CASSSYRGLEQYF TGTGCCAGCAGCTCATACAGGGGGCTCGAGCAGTACTTC
16 TRBJ1-5 TRBV7-2 few . CASSLGEGFGNQPQHF TGTGCCAGCAGCTTAGGGGAGGGGTTTGGCAATCAGCCCCAGCATTTT
13 TRBJ2-2 TRBV28 . . CASGPDSTGELFF TGTGCCAGCGGCCCGGACAGCACCGGGGAGCTGTTTTTT
14 TRBJ1-4 TRBV2 . . CASSVGRGNEKLFF TGTGCCAGCAGTGTGGGCAGGGGTAATGAAAAACTGTTTTTT
14 TRBJ1-6 TRBV4-3 few . CASSQGQDYSPLHF TGCGCCAGCAGCCAAGGACAGGATTATTCACCCCTCCACTTT
15 TRBJ2-3 TRBV3-1/TRBV3-2 . TRBD2 CASSQSSGGADTQYF TGTGCCAGCAGCCAAAGTAGCGGGGGGGCCGATACGCAGTATTTT
15 TRBJ2-1 TRBV6-5 . TRBD1 CASSSGTGSYNEQFF TGTGCCAGCAGTTCCGGGACAGGGTCCTACAATGAGCAGTTCTTC
14 TRBJ2-3 TRBV5-4 . . CASSLDADSGTQYF TGTGCCAGCAGCTTGGACGCGGACTCCGGTACGCAGTATTTT
15 TRBJ1-2 TRBV29-1 . . CSVPPSRAGDYGYTF TGCAGCGTCCCACCGTCCCGGGCAGGGGACTATGGCTACACCTTC
16 TRBJ2-2 TRBV9 . TRBD1 CASSVEPGQVTGELFF TGTGCCAGCAGCGTAGAACCGGGACAGGTCACCGGGGAGCTGTTTTTT
12 TRBJ1-1 TRBV12-3/TRBV12-4 . . CASSLGATEAFF TGTGCCAGCAGTTTGGGGGCCACTGAAGCTTTCTTT
15 TRBJ1-6 TRBV5-4 few . CASSPTGSYNSPLHF TGTGCCAGCAGTCCCACAGGCTCCTATAATTCACCCCTCCACTTT
12 TRBJ1-1 TRBV7-9 . . CASDPRDTEAFF TGTGCCAGCGATCCCCGGGACACTGAAGCTTTCTTT
19 TRBJ1-1 TRBV5-4 . TRBD1 CASSPGPGGQGRMNTEAFF TGTGCCAGCAGCCCCGGTCCAGGGGGACAGGGGCGGATGAACACTGAAGCTTTCTTT
14 TRBJ2-7 TRBV6-5 . . CASYRERVSYEQYF TGTGCCAGCTACAGGGAGAGGGTCTCCTACGAGCAGTACTTC
12 TRBJ2-5 TRBV14 . . CASQGRRETQYF TGTGCCAGCCAGGGTAGGAGAGAGACCCAGTACTTC
16 TRBJ1-1 TRBV24-1 . TRBD1 CATSDPDRVEIAEAFF TGTGCCACCAGTGATCCAGACAGGGTGGAGATAGCTGAAGCTTTCTTT
16 TRBJ1-5 TRBV28 once TRBD1 CASNSLGTANNQPQHF TGTGCCAGCAACTCCTTAGGGACAGCAAATAATCAGCCCCAGCATTTT
13 TRBJ1-6 TRBV27 . TRBD1 CASSGQPNSPLHF TGTGCCAGCTCGGGACAGCCAAATTCACCCCTCCACTTT
14 TRBJ1-1 TRBV6-2/TRBV6-3 . . CASSYSRVRAEAFF TGTGCCAGCAGTTACTCGAGGGTACGAGCTGAAGCTTTCTTT
17 TRBJ2-4 TRBV7-8 . . CASSLLAQSLAKNIQYF TGTGCCAGCAGCTTATTAGCCCAGTCCTTAGCCAAAAACATTCAGTACTTC
15 TRBJ2-3 TRBV6-4 . TRBD2 CASSVTSGGTDTQYF TGTGCCAGCAGTGTGACTAGCGGGGGCACAGATACGCAGTATTTT
15 TRBJ1-6 TRBV11-3 . . CASSRTPWASSPLHF TGTGCCAGCAGCCGTACCCCCTGGGCCTCTTCACCCCTCCACTTT
15 TRBJ1-4 TRBV10-2 few . CASSERWGANEKLFF TGCGCCAGCAGTGAACGTTGGGGGGCTAATGAAAAACTGTTTTTT
14 TRBJ2-3 TRBV14 once . CASSQGLGTDTQYF TGTGCCAGCAGCCAAGGGCTCGGGACAGATACGCAGTATTTT
14 TRBJ2-1 TRBV7-9 . . CASSYQTEYNEQFF TGTGCCAGCAGCTATCAGACAGAATACAATGAGCAGTTCTTC
13 TRBJ1-1 TRBV7-2 . . CASSYRGALGAFF TGTGCCAGCAGCTACCGGGGGGCCTTGGGAGCTTTCTTT
14 TRBJ2-1 TRBV20-1 . . CSASSGLPNNEQFF TGCAGTGCTAGTTCAGGACTGCCTAACAATGAGCAGTTCTTC
17 TRBJ1-3 TRBV5-1 . TRBD1 CASSADPGGQEGNTIYF TGCGCCAGCAGCGCAGACCCAGGGGGACAAGAGGGAAACACCATATATTTT
17 TRBJ1-2 TRBV7-2 . . CASSPTRRPTGLVGYTF TGTGCCAGCAGCCCTACCCGCCGCCCCACAGGGTTAGTTGGCTACACCTTC
16 TRBJ2-1 TRBV5-4 . TRBD2 CASSPGTSGGANEQFF TGTGCCAGCAGCCCGGGGACTAGCGGGGGGGCTAATGAGCAGTTCTTC
13 TRBJ1-2 TRBV19 . TRBD1 CASSPGQGYGYTF TGTGCCAGTAGTCCGGGACAGGGCTATGGCTACACCTTC
13 TRBJ1-1 TRBV10-1 . . CASNRGSNTEAFF TGCGCCAGCAACCGGGGTTCGAACACTGAAGCTTTCTTT
14 TRBJ2-7 TRBV20-1 . . CSASTGHLTYEQYF TGCAGTGCTAGTACGGGACACCTCACCTACGAGCAGTACTTC
15 TRBJ2-4 TRBV6-5 . . CASNLRQGGKNIQYF TGTGCCAGCAACCTAAGACAGGGAGGCAAAAACATTCAGTACTTC
14 TRBJ1-6 TRBV5-8 once . CASSLSQGHSPLHF TGTGCCAGCAGCTTGAGCCAGGGGCATTCACCCCTCCACTTT
15 TRBJ1-2 TRBV5-1 . . CASSLVTAGNYGYTF TGCGCCAGCAGCTTGGTTACGGCCGGGAACTATGGCTACACCTTC
13 TRBJ1-6 TRBV12-3/TRBV12-4 . . CASRGRTGSPLHF TGTGCCAGCAGGGGTCGGACTGGGTCACCCCTCCACTTT
13 TRBJ1-1 TRBV6-5 . TRBD1 CASTRGHNTEAFF TGTGCCAGCACCAGGGGGCATAACACTGAAGCTTTCTTT
15 TRBJ1-1 TRBV4-1 . . CASSLRGGMNTEAFF TGCGCCAGCAGCCTCAGGGGAGGGATGAACACTGAAGCTTTCTTT
16 TRBJ2-3 TRBV27 . TRBD2 CASGSPRLAGTDTQYF TGTGCCAGTGGGAGCCCACGACTAGCGGGCACAGATACGCAGTATTTT
13 TRBJ1-5 TRBV7-2 . . CASSREAPLPQHF TGTGCCAGCAGCCGGGAAGCCCCCCTCCCCCAGCATTTT
17 TRBJ1-4 TRBV6-6 . TRBD1 CASSQRWTGTTREKLFF TGTGCCAGCAGTCAACGATGGACAGGTACCACCAGGGAAAAACTGTTTTTT
13 TRBJ1-5 TRBV27 . TRBD1 CASSSDRDQPQHF TGTGCCAGCAGCTCCGACAGGGATCAGCCCCAGCATTTT
14 TRBJ2-7 TRBV19 . TRBD1 CASSARQGGYEQYF TGTGCCAGTAGTGCCCGACAGGGGGGATACGAGCAGTACTTC
16 TRBJ2-1 TRBV19 . . CASSIWRTGAGNEQFF TGTGCCAGTAGTATATGGAGAACAGGGGCGGGGAATGAGCAGTTCTTC
13 TRBJ2-4 TRBV27 . . CASSLRQENIQYF TGTGCCAGCAGTTTAAGGCAGGAAAACATTCAGTACTTC
12 TRBJ1-1 TRBV30 . . CACSRGQPEAFF TGTGCCTGCTCCCGAGGACAGCCGGAAGCTTTCTTT
15 TRBJ2-7 TRBV10-3 . TRBD1 CAISEFRDRGGEQYF TGTGCCATCAGTGAGTTTCGGGACAGGGGAGGCGAGCAGTACTTC